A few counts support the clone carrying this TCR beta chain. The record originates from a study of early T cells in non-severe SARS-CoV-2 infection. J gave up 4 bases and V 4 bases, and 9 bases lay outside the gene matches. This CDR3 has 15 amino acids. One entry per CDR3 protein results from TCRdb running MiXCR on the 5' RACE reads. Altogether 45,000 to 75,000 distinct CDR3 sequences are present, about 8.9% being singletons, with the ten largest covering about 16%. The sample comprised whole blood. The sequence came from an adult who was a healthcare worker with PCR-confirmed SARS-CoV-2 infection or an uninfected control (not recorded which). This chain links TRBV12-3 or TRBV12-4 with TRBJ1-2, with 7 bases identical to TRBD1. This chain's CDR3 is CASSSQLGQLYGYTF. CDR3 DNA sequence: TGTGCCAGCAGTTCCCAGTTGGGACAGCTCTATGGCTACACCTTC.